The clone carrying this T cell receptor (beta chain) was detected only a few times. Its specificity is unknown. These data are taken from a study of vaccination and CD4 T cells after COVID-19. Sample treatment: approximately nine-day PBMC culture with coronavirus spike peptide pools or control peptides (ViraFEST assay). The authors isolated CD4+ T cells by negative selection after around 11 days of culture. The study sequenced cultured CD4+ T cell DNA using the Oncomine TCR Beta short-read assay. TCRdb passed the PCR reads through MiXCR, listing each CDR3 protein once. The sample lists 15,000 to 20,000 distinct CDR3 sequences; less than 50% were seen once. The specimen was CD4+ T cells from blood, cultured in vitro. This TCR derives from a human donor who had recovered from COVID-19.

CDR3 nucleotides: TGTGCCAGCAGTTTAGGGGGACCCTCAGGGGCGGACACTGAAGCTTTCTTT. Amino acid sequence: CASSLGGPSGADTEAFF. This sequence joins TRBV28 and TRBJ1-1; weak D call: TRBD1 (6 bases). The CDR3 is made up of 17 amino acids. Per germline, CDR1 MDHEN and CDR2 SYDVKM. V was shortened by 2 bases and J by 3 bases, with 19 bases between the two germline ends.